This T cell receptor beta chain was sequenced in a study of CXCR3-negative and CXCR3-positive naive CD8 T cells. Study-level background: Overall TRB read output was about 135 million, and each library contained about 1.5 +/- 0.3 million reads. Findings of the study overall: Greater hydrophobicity was found in TRB CDR3s of CXCR3-positive naive cells than of CXCR3-negative naive cells. Researchers report CXCR3 expression partially decreased after cryopreservation, with fresh PBMCs used in most assays. For the naive subsets, surface CD5 was similar, and TCR strength was inferred from TRB CDR3 properties.

Turning to this clonotype: As yet, its antigen is unknown.

From germline, CDR1 is SGHTA and CDR2 FQGNSA. This CDR3 has 15 amino acids. In preparing the TRB cDNA libraries, 5' RACE with UMI labels was used. With the 5' RACE reads reprocessed, TCRdb shows one record per CDR3 protein and no DNA. The sample features 45,000 to 75,000 distinct CDR3 sequences, with about 0.42% in its top ten. This chain links TRBV7-2 with TRBJ2-7; TCRdb's assignment of TRBD1 cannot be checked, as there is no DNA. The sample taken for sequencing was naive CXCR3- CD8+ T cells from blood. Regarding subset: CD45RO-CCR7+CD27+CD95- naive CD8+ T cells lacking CXCR3 (TNR3-). This TCR came from a human donor in good health. Some clones in this sample may be carry-over from other donors' samples. CDR3 loop: CASSHRDAVSYEQYF.